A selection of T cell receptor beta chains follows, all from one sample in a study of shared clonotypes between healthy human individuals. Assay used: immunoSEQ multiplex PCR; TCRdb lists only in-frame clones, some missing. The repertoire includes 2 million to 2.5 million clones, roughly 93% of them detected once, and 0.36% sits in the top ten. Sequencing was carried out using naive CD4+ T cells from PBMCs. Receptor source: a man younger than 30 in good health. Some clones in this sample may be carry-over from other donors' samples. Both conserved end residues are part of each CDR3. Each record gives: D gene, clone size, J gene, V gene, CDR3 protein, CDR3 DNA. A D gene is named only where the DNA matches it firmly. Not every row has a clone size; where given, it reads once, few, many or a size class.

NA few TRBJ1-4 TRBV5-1 CASTPTGTSNEKLFF TGCGCCAGCACGCCGACCGGGACAAGTAATGAAAAACTGTTTTTT
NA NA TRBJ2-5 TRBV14 CASSRRSGPRGQETQYF TGTGCCAGCAGCCGAAGGTCAGGGCCGAGGGGGCAAGAGACCCAGTACTTC
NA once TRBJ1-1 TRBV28 CASSPPDRNTEAFF TGTGCCAGCAGTCCGCCGGACAGGAACACTGAAGCTTTCTTT
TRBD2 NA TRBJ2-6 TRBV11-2 CASSDRARGAGANVLTF TGTGCCAGCAGCGACCGGGCCCGGGGGGCTGGGGCCAACGTCCTGACTTTC
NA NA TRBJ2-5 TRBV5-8 CASSAPGVETQYF TGTGCCAGCAGCGCGCCAGGGGTAGAGACCCAGTACTTC
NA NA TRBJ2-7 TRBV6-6 CASRGTVLSVEQYF TGTGCCAGCAGGGGGACTGTTTTGTCCGTCGAGCAGTACTTC
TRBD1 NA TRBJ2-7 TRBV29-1 CSVEGAGTGNTYEQYF TGCAGCGTTGAGGGGGCCGGGACAGGGAACACCTACGAGCAGTACTTC
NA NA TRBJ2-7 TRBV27 CASSLRMGSGRPLEQYF TGTGCCAGCAGTTTAAGAATGGGGTCGGGTCGACCTCTAGAGCAGTACTTC
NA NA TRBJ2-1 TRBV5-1 CASSLVGVAYNEQFF TGCGCCAGCAGCTTGGTAGGGGTCGCCTACAATGAGCAGTTCTTC
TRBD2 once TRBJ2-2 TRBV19 CATQAGTSGRVTGELFF TGTGCCACCCAGGCCGGGACTAGCGGGAGAGTAACCGGGGAGCTGTTTTTT
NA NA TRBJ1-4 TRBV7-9 CAIGANEKLFF TGTGCCATCGGCGCTAATGAAAAACTGTTTTTT
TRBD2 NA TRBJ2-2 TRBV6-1 CASSDHGRAYTGELFF TGTGCCAGCAGTGACCACGGGAGGGCGTACACCGGGGAGCTGTTTTTT
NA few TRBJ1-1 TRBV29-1 CSAGRQSLTEAFF TGCAGCGCCGGAAGGCAGTCGCTCACTGAAGCTTTCTTT
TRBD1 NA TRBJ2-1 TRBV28 CASRRDRGRPNEQFF TGTGCCAGCAGGCGAGACAGGGGTCGGCCCAATGAGCAGTTCTTC
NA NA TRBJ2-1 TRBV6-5 CASTGIGYNEQFF TGTGCCAGTACAGGTATCGGCTACAATGAGCAGTTCTTC
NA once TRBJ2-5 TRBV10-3 CAISEGARETQYF TGTGCCATCAGTGAGGGGGCCCGAGAGACCCAGTACTTC
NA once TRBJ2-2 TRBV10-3 CAINSDGGGELFF TGTGCCATCAACTCCGATGGTGGCGGGGAGCTGTTTTTT
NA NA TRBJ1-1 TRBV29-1 CSVEHEGLTEAFF TGCAGCGTCGAACACGAGGGGCTCACTGAAGCTTTCTTT
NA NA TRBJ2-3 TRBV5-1 CASSLTGVSSGDTQYF TGCGCCAGCAGCTTGACAGGGGTGTCTAGCGGAGATACGCAGTATTTT
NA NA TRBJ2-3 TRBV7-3 CASSPFGQRADTQYF TGTGCCAGCAGCCCCTTCGGCCAAAGGGCAGATACGCAGTATTTT
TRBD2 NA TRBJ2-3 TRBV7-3 CASSLGEGGTDTQYF TGTGCCAGCAGCTTAGGGGAGGGAGGCACAGATACGCAGTATTTT
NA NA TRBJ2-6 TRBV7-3 CASSISGAGANVLTF TGTGCCAGCAGTATCTCAGGGGCTGGGGCCAACGTCCTGACTTTC
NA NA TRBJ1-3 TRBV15 CATSRDTGNGNTIYF TGTGCCACCAGCAGAGATACAGGGAATGGAAACACCATATATTTT
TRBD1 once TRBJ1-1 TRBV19 CASSRMGQGMNTEAFF TGTGCCAGTAGTAGGATGGGACAGGGGATGAACACTGAAGCTTTCTTT
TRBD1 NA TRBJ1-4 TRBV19 CASSMTGATNEKLFF TGTGCCAGTAGTATGACAGGGGCAACTAATGAAAAACTGTTTTTT
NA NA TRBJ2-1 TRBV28 CASSAERSYNEQFF TGTGCCAGCAGTGCGGAGCGTTCCTACAATGAGCAGTTCTTC
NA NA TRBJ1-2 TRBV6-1 CASSEVRPAGNYGYTF TGTGCCAGCAGTGAAGTTAGGCCAGCGGGTAACTATGGCTACACCTTC
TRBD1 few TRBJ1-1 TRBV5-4 CASSYGTGVTEAFF TGTGCCAGCAGCTATGGGACAGGGGTCACTGAAGCTTTCTTT